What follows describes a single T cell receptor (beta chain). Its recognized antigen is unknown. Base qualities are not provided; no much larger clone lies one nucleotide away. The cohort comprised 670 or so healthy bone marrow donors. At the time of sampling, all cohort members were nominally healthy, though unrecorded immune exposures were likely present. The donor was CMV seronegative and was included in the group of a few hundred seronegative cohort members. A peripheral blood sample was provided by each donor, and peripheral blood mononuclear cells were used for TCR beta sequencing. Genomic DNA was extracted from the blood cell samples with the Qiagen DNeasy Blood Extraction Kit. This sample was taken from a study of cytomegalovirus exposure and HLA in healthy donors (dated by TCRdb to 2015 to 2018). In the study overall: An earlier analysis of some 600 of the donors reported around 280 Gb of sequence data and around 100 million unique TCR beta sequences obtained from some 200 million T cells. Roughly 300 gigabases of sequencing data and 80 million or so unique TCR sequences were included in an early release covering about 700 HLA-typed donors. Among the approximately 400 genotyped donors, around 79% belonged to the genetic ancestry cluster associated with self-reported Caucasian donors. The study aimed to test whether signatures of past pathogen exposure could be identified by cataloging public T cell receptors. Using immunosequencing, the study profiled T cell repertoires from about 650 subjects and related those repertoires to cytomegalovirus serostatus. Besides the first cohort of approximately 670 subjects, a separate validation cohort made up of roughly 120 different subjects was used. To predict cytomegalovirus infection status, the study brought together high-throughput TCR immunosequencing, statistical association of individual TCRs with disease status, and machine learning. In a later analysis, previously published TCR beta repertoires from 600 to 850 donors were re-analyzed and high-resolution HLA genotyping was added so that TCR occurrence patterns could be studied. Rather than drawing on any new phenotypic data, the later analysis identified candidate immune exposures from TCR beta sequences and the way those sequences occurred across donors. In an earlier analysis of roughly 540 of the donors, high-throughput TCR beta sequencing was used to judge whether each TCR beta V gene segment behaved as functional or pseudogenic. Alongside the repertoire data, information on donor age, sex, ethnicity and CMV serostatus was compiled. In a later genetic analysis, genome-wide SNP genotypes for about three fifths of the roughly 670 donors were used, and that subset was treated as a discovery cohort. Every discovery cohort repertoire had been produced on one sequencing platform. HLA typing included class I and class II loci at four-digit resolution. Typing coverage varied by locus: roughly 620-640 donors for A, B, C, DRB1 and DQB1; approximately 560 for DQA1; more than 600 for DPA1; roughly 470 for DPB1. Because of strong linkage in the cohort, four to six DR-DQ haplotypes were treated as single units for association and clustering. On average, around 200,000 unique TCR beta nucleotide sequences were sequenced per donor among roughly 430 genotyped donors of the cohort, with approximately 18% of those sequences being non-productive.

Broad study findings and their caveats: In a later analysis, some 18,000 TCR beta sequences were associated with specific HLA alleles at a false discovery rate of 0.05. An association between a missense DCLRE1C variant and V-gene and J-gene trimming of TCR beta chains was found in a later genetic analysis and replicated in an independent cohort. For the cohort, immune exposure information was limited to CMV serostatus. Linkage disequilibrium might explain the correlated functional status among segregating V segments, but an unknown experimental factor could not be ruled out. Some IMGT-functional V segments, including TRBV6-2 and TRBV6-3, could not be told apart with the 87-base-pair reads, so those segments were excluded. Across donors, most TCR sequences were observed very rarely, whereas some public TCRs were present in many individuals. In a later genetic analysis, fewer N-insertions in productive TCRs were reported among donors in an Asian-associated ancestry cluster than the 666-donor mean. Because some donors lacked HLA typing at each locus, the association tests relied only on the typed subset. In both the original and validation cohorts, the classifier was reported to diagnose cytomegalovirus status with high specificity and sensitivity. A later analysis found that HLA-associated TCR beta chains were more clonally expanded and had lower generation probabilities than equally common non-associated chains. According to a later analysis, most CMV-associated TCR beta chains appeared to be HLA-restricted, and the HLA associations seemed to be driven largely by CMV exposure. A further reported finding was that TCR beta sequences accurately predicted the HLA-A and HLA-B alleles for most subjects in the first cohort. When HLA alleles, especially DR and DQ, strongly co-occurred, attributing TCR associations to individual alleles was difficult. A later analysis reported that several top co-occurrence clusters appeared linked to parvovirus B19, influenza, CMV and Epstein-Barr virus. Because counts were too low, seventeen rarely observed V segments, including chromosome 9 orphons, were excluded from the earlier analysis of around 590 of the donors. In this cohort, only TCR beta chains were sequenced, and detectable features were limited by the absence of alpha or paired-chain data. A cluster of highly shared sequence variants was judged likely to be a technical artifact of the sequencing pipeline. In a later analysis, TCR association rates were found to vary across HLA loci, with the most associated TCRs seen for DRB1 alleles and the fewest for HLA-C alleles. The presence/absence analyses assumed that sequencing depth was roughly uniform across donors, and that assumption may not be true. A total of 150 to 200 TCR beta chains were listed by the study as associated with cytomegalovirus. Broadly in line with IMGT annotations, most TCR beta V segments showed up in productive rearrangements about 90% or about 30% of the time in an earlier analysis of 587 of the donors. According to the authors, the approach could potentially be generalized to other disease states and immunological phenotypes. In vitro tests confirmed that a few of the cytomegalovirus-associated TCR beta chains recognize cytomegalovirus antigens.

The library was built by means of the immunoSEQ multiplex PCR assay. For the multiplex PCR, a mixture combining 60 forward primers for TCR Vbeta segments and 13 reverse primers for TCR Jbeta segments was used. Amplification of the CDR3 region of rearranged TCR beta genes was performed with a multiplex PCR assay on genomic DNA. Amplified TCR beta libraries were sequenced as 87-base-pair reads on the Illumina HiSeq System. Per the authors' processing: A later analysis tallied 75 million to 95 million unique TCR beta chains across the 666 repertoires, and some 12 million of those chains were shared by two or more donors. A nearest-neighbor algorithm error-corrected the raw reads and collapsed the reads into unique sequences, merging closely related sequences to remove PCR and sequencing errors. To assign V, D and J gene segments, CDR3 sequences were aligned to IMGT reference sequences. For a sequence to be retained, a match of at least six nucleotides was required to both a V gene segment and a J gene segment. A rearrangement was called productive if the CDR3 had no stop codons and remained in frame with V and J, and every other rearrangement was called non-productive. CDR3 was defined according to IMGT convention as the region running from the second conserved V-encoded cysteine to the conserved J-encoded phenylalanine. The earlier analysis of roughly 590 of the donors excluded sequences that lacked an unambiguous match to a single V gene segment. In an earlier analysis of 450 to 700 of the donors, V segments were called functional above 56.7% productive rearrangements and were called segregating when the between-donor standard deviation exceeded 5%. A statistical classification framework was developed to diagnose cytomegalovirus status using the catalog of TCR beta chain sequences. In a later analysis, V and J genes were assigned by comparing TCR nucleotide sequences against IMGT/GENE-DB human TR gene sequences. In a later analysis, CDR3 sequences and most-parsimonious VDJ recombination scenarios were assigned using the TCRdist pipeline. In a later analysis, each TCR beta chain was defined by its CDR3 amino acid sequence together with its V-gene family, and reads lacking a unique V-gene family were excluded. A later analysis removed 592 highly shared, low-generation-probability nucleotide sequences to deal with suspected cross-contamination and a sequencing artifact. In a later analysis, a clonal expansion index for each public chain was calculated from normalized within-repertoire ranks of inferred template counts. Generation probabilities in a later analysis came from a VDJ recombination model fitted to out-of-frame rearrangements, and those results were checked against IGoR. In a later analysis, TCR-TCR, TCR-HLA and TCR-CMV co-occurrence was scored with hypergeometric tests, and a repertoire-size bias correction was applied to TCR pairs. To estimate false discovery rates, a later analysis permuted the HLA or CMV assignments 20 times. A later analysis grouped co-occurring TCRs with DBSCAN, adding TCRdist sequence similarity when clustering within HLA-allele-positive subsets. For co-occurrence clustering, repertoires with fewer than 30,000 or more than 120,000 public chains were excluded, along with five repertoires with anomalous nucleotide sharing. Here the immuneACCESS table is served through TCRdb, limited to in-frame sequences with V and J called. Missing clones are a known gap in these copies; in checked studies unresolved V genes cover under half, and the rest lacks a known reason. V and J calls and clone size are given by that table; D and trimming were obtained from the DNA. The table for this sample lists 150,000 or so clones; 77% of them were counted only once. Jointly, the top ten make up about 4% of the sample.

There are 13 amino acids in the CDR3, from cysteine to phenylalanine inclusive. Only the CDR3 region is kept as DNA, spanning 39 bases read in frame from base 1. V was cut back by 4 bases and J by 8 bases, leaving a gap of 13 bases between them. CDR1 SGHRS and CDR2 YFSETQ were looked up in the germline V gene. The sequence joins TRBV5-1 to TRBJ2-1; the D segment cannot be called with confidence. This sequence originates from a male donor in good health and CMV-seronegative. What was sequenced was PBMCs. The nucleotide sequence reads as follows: TGCGCCAGCAGCACCGGTCGTGACTATGAGCAGTTCTTC. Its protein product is CASSTGRDYEQFF.